One and the same sample provided the 17 T cell receptor beta chains below, sequenced in a study of T-cell memory formation after mild COVID-19. TCRdb processed the 5' RACE reads anew with MiXCR; each CDR3 protein has one entry. The profile covers under 150,000 distinct CDR3 sequences, with about 20% appearing a single time and roughly 40% taken by the ten largest. Sequenced: PBMCs or a T cell subset sorted from them (not recorded which). The origin of the receptors is a man aged 18 to 30 who had mild COVID-19 (a few samples of this study predate the infection). Cell type and time point are not known.

This clonotype has just a few counts. The CDR3 nucleotides read TGTGCCAGCAGTGATGACACCGAGGGCTACACCTTC. Translation gives CASSDDTEGYTF. The chain uses TRBV6-5 and TRBJ1-2; the D is unclear. CDR1 MNHEY and CDR2 SVGAGI come from the germline V gene. Trimming shortened V by 5 bases and J by 8 bases, and 12 bases separated the two germline ends. The CDR3 spans 12 residues.

V and J are TRBV7-9 and TRBJ1-2; D gene uncertain. The CDR3 runs to 16 residues. In germline, CDR1 is SEHNR, CDR2 FQNEAQ (reference sequence). Trimming removed 5 bases from V and 6 bases from J, with 22 bases in between. The CDR3 sequence is CASSLILGGVGHGYTF. CDR3 DNA sequence: TGTGCCAGCAGCCTGATCTTGGGTGGGGTCGGGCATGGCTACACCTTC.

The V call is TRBV7-3, the J call TRBJ2-3, with D perhaps matching TRBD2 (6 bases). V lost 5 bases and J 6 bases, leaving 9 bases between the germline ends. This CDR3 contains 12 residues. Germline CDR1 is SGHTA and CDR2 is FQGTGA. This CDR3 reads CASSPGGDTQYF. As DNA, the CDR3 is TGTGCCAGCAGCCCAGGAGGGGATACGCAGTATTTT.

This clonotype occurred a few times. The chain carries TRBV6-2 or TRBV6-3 and TRBJ2-7; D may be TRBD2 (7 bases). The CDR3 runs to 17 residues. Per the germline V gene, CDR1 is MNHEY and CDR2 is SVGEGT. V gave up 6 bases and J gave up 0 bases, with 21 bases separating them. The CDR3 DNA sequence: TGTGCCAGCAGCCCCTTGGGGGCGGGGGAGACCTCCTACGAGCAGTACTTC. Translated: CASSPLGAGETSYEQYF.

This clonotype was counted only a few times. The V gene is TRBV10-3, the J gene TRBJ2-1; TRBD1 matches 7 bases. Germline CDR1 and CDR2: ENHRY and SYGVKD. V gave up 10 bases and J gave up 6 bases; unmatched junction bases: 6. There are 12 residues in the CDR3. CDR3 in DNA: TGTGCCACCGAACAGGGGCGCAATGAGCAGTTCTTC. Translated: CATEQGRNEQFF.

The CDR3 DNA follows: TGCGCCAGCAGCCCGGAGGGGGGGCACCAAGAGACCCAGTACTTC. Protein: CASSPEGGHQETQYF. The J gene is TRBJ2-5, the V gene TRBV5-1; possible D gene TRBD2, 7 bases. Germline V gene data show CDR1 as SGHRS and CDR2 as YFSETQ. Trimming cost V 4 bases and J 0 bases, with 13 bases left between them. The CDR3 consists of 15 residues.

The chain carries TRBV7-9 and TRBJ2-1, with TRBD2 identical over 7 bases. V was pared by 11 bases and J by 2 bases, with 12 bases of the junction left unmatched. This CDR3 region has 15 residues. The germline CDR1 and CDR2 sequences are SEHNR and FQNEAQ (reference sequence). This CDR3 is CAGGIFAGAYNEQFF. The DNA for the CDR3 is TGTGCCGGGGGGATCTTCGCGGGGGCCTACAATGAGCAGTTCTTC.

V gene TRBV27 combines with J gene TRBJ2-7; 9 positions match TRBD1. The CDR3 covers 15 residues. V shed 6 bases, J shed 2 bases, and the junction held 8 bases outside the gene matches. Germline V gene lookup returns CDR1 MNHEY and CDR2 SMNVEV (reference sequence). The CDR3 region has the DNA TGTGCCAGCAGCCCAAGCCGGGACAGGGCCTACGAGCAGTACGTC. Its protein is CASSPSRDRAYEQYV.

The chain has TRBV6-6 and TRBJ2-4; D gene uncertain. CDR1 is MNHNY and CDR2 is SVGAGI in the germline V gene (reference sequence). Between the trimmed V and J ends, which lost 3 bases and 1 base, there was a span of 13 bases. The CDR3 sequence is 16 residues long. CDR3: CASSYSRDLAKNIQYF. The CDR3 bases are TGTGCCAGCAGTTATTCGCGAGATTTGGCCAAAAACATTCAGTACTTC.

This clonotype was seen only a few times. The rearrangement joins TRBV4-1 to TRBJ2-5; maybe TRBD1 (6 bases). The germline V gene has CDR1 MGHRA and CDR2 YSYEKL. The V and J ends lost 1 base and 5 bases respectively, with 14 bases between them. CDR3 size: 15 residues. CDR3 sequence reads: CASSQGQQGWETQYF. CDR3 DNA sequence: TGCGCCAGCAGCCAAGGTCAGCAGGGGTGGGAGACCCAGTACTTC.

The chain has TRBV6-2 or TRBV6-3 and TRBJ2-1; D might be TRBD1 or TRBD2, each matching 5 bases. CDR3 length equals 13 residues. The germline CDR1 and CDR2 sequences are MNHEY and SVGEGT. The V and J ends lost 3 bases and 8 bases respectively, with 11 bases between them. CDR3 sequence reads: CASSYWGSDEQFF. CDR3 nucleotide sequence: TGTGCCAGCAGTTATTGGGGGAGCGATGAGCAGTTCTTC.

V is TRBV4-1 and J is TRBJ2-1; 8 bases are a match to TRBD2. This CDR3 contains 14 residues. Germline loops: CDR1 MGHRA, CDR2 YSYEKL. Trimming cost V 1 base and J 6 bases; bases outside gene matches: 2. CDR3 amino acids: CASSQGLAINEQFF. CDR3 nucleotide sequence: TGCGCCAGCAGCCAAGGACTAGCGATCAATGAGCAGTTCTTC.

This chain links TRBV6-1 with TRBJ1-2, with D maybe TRBD1 (5 bases). Germline CDR1 reads MNHNS; CDR2 reads SASEGT. This CDR3 has 13 residues. V was trimmed by 4 bases and J by 8 bases, leaving 14 bases between them. DNA for the CDR3: TGTGCCAGCAGTGTAAGAGACAGTGGAGGCTACACCTTC. Its translation is CASSVRDSGGYTF.

The CDR3 loop is CASSAGGAVHEQYV. The CDR3 coding sequence is TGCGCCAGCAGCGCCGGGGGGGCCGTTCATGAGCAGTACGTC. The gene calls are TRBV5-1 and TRBJ2-7; TRBD2 aligns across 8 bases. After removal of 4 bases from V and 7 bases from J, the junction contained 10 bases not matched to a gene. Per the germline V gene, CDR1 is SGHRS and CDR2 is YFSETQ. The CDR3 extends over 14 amino acids.

The chain links TRBV4-1 to TRBJ2-1; tentative D call: TRBD1 (6 bases). The CDR3 is 12 residues long. Germline V gene data show CDR1 as MGHRA and CDR2 as YSYEKL. Trimming removed 6 bases at V and 7 bases at J, with 10 bases between. The CDR3 loop is CASSQQGNEQFF. The DNA of the CDR3 is TGCGCCAGCAGTCAACAGGGTAATGAGCAGTTCTTC.

This clonotype was recorded a few times. V is TRBV15 and J is TRBJ2-7, with 9 bases fitting TRBD1. The CDR3 spans 14 residues. Germline lookup yields CDR1 LNHNV and CDR2 YYDKDF (reference sequence). Trimming cost V 5 bases and J 4 bases; bases outside gene matches: 6. For the CDR3, the DNA is TGTGCCACCAGCCCCGGGACAGGGTCGTACGAGCAGTACTTC. Translated: CATSPGTGSYEQYF.

This chain uses TRBV20-1 with TRBJ1-2; D is perhaps TRBD1 (5 bases). The V gene lost 5 bases and the J gene lost 7 bases, with 14 bases spanning the gap. Germline V gives CDR1 DFQATT, CDR2 SNEGSKA (reference sequence). The CDR3 has 12 residues. CDR3 residues: CSAGKGLPGYTF. Written as DNA, the CDR3 is TGCAGTGCTGGGAAGGGACTCCCTGGCTACACCTTC.